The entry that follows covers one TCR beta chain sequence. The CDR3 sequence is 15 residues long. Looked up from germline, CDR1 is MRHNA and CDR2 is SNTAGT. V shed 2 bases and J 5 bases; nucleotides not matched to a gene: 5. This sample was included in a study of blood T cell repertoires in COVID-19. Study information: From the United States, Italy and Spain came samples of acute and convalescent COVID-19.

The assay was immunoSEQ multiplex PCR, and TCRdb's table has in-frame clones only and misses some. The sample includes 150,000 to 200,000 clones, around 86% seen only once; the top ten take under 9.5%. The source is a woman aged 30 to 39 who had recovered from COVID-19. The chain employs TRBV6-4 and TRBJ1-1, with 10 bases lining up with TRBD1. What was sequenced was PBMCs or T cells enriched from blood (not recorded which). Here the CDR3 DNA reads TGTGCCAGCAGTGACCCTGACAGGGGGCCGACTGAAGCTTTCTTT. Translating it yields CASSDPDRGPTEAFF.